This T cell receptor (beta chain) was found in a study of graft-versus-host responses after intestinal transplantation (dated by TCRdb to the early 2020s). Notes on the research overall: Recipients received multivisceral, liver-intestinal, or isolated intestinal transplants. All recipients received anti-thymocyte globulin induction followed by maintenance tacrolimus and steroids for about three years. Graft-versus-host and host-versus-graft alloreactive T cell clones were tracked in the graft, circulation and bone marrow after intestinal transplantation using bulk TCR-beta CDR3 sequencing. To identify alloreactive clones, pre-transplant mixed lymphocyte reaction products were sequenced and compared with unstimulated pre-transplant donor and recipient T cells. The cohort enrolled 20 to 25 intestinal transplant recipients including one retransplant, and a few patients lacking pretransplant specimens were excluded. A peak of at least 4% donor T cells among recipient peripheral blood mononuclear cells was the definition used for donor T cell macrochimerism. Rather than being sequenced by the commercial service, samples from a few later patients were sequenced in-house on an Illumina MiSeq and processed with MiXCR.

The library was generated by the immunoSEQ multiplex PCR assay. For most patients, high-throughput TCR-beta CDR3 sequencing of genomic DNA was performed by Adaptive Biotechnologies. The published analysis was carried out like this. TCR sequencing data for roughly 17 patients were retrieved from Adaptive's ImmunoSEQ software; three other patients were processed with MiXCR and VDJtools. Because the origin of CDR3 nucleotide sequences shared between donor and recipient could not be assigned, those sequences were removed. At least 2-fold expansion over unstimulated cells and a minimum CFSE-low frequency of 0.002% (template counts) or 0.001% (read counts) were required for clones to be classified as alloreactive. Clones were considered mappable if detected in sequenced pre-transplant spleen, lymph node, or MLR CFSE-low populations of the donor or recipient. Cumulative frequency of alloreactive clones was calculated as a percentage of all sequences weighted by copy number. The immuneACCESS repertoire file appears here via TCRdb, limited to in-frame rearrangements. These files lack a portion of the clones; in checked studies, under half of the deficit traces to unresolved V genes, and the cause of the others is not known. For V, J and clone size, that table is used; D and trimming come from the DNA. The sample includes more than 20,000 clones, with approximately 83% observed a single time. The ten largest clones take up more than 0.75% of the sample.

Overall study outcomes, separate from this receptor: High GvH to HvG T cell clonal ratios were observed in the allografts of patients with donor T cell macrochimerism. The conclusions were limited by the relatively low number and heterogeneity of the intestinal transplant patients. Peak levels of circulating GvH clones were associated with declines in HvG clones early after transplant. GvH clones turned up in recipient bone marrow, with some appearing earlier in ileal mucosa or blood, a pattern consistent with an intestinal mucosal origin.

Concerning this clone: The antigen it recognizes is unknown. No qualities accompany the bases; no much larger clone lies one base away.

Blood samples were collected up to 4 times in the first month after transplant and then at least monthly when available. The source was PBMCs, collected approximately 450 days after intestinal transplant. This TCR was recovered from a human patient who received an intestinal transplant, so some T cells may come from the graft donor.

The CDR3: CASSAWTGAGTQYF. The base sequence is TGTGCCAGCAGTGCCTGGACCGGGGCGGGGACCCAGTACTTC. This chain is built from TRBV25-1 and TRBJ2-5; the D gene is perhaps TRBD1 or TRBD2, each of them matching over 5 bases. There are 14 amino acids in the CDR3, from cysteine to phenylalanine inclusive. Only the CDR3 DNA stays, 42 bases, in frame from base 1. A distance of 16 bases separates the germline ends of V and J, which lose 4 bases and 7 bases respectively. The germline V gene yields MGHDK for CDR1 and SYGVNS for CDR2. The reference TRBV25-1 and TRBJ2-5 proteins fill in what lies around the CDR3, so the full variable domain reads EADIYQTPRYLVIGTGKKITLECSQTMGHDKMYWYQQDPGMELHLIHYSYGVNSTEKGDLSSESTVSRIRTEHFPLTLESARPSHTSQYLCASSAWTGAGTQYFGPGTRLLVL.